This T cell receptor (beta chain) was captured by sequencing in a study of T cells in Graves' hyperthyroidism and ophthalmopathy (dated by TCRdb to the late 2010s). About the full investigation: Peripheral blood samples were taken at the time of initial diagnosis, prior to any treatment. TCR V-J signatures able to tell the groups apart were searched for in a discovery cohort of more than 90 patients, of whom about 40 had Graves' ophthalmopathy and around 58 had stable Graves' hyperthyroidism. Prospective prediction of ophthalmopathy was tested in an independent validation cohort of 18 hyperthyroidism patients and 15 to 17 patients who later progressed to ophthalmopathy. The approximately 100 discovery patients were divided at random into training and test sets in a 7:3 ratio. In about 6 Graves' hyperthyroidism patients, the study also compared T-cell repertoires from thyroid tissue with T-cell repertoires from blood. Following sampling, methimazole starting at 30 mg daily was given to hyperthyroidism patients, and high-dose intravenous methylprednisolone was given to ophthalmopathy patients. The paper describes TCR Vbeta CDR3 sequencing of 135 peripheral blood samples, made up of about 41 ophthalmopathy patients, approximately 73 hyperthyroidism patients and roughly 17 progressor patients. Study-level results and caveats: During validation, the model predicted progression to ophthalmopathy a median of about 6.5 months ahead of onset, with 70.59% sensitivity and 72% to 80% specificity. Most expanded thyroid clonotypes (frequency above 0.001) were also detected in blood, suggesting blood repertoires may reflect thyroid immune responses. A model built on a 13 V-J signature distinguished ophthalmopathy from stable hyperthyroidism, reaching around 90% sensitivity and under 84% specificity in cross-validation and 80%/75% in testing. No statistical method was used to fix the sample size in advance, and group allocation was not hidden from the investigators.

The TCR beta CDR3 regions were amplified from RNA transcripts. A first-round RT-PCR of the TCR CDR3 used the HTBI primer set with the Qiagen OneStep RT-PCR kit. The libraries were constructed in a second round of multiplex PCR and then size-selected and purified. Sequencing of the libraries was done on an Illumina HiSeq2000 using paired-end 100 bp reads. Concerning the study's data processing: SOAPnuke was used to process the raw data, removing reads that contained adapters or uncalled bases, had a mean Phred below 15, or lacked an exact match to the constant primer or identifier. COPE v1.2.5 was used to merge the high-quality paired reads, and each unique nucleotide sequence was defined as a clonotype. MiTCR v1.1 was used to align clonotypes to the IMGT TRBV, TRBD and TRBJ reference segments. The analysis included only V-J combinations with a frequency above 0.0001, which together covered 99% to 99.2% of the repertoires. A TCS score was defined as the ratio of F50 (clonal expansion) to E x V (chaos), with BLOSUM62-based TCRdist applied between CDR3 peptides within each V-J. Welch's t-statistics and random forest reduced 500 to 650 V-J features to 13, which were used in a naive Bayes classifier (R e1071). The public sequencing data were trimmed at Q25 with fastp and processed into clonotypes with MiXCR by TCRdb, which kept only in-frame beta chains. Every CDR3 protein is listed once, alongside the most common genes and DNA of its rows. The V and J calls come from TCRdb's annotation, not from the publication. For this sample there are 500,000 or so distinct CDR3 sequences; roughly a sixth appear just once. Clones ranked in the top ten supply 25% to 30% of the sample.

The CDR1 and CDR2 encoded by the germline V gene are MDHEN and SYDVKM. Trimming takes 6 bases from V and 5 bases from J, and the germline ends sit 11 bases apart. The CDR3 covers 14 residues, taking in both the cysteine and the phenylalanine. The sequence is cut down to CDR3 DNA, 42 bases in frame from base 1. Ophthalmopathy patients had moderately to severely active disease, with a Clinical Activity Score of 3 or more, a NOSPECS grade of 4 or more, and a disease duration of less than 3 months. Any patient with an uncontrolled infection, another autoimmune disease, pregnancy or lactation was excluded. Diagnoses were based on clinical symptoms, serum thyroxine and TRAb, thyroid ultrasound and orbital computed tomography. PBMCs were isolated from 7.5 to 10 ml of fresh peripheral blood by Ficoll-Paque density gradient centrifugation. Total RNA was extracted with Trizol reagent, and quality was checked on an Agilent 2100 Bioanalyzer.

This clonotype was found many times. The antigen this receptor binds is unknown. Base qualities are not at hand, and no much larger clone is one base apart. Sequenced: blood. The origin of this receptor is a young woman with Graves' ophthalmopathy. Recombination joined TRBV28 with TRBJ1-6; no D gene call is confident. The CDR3 sequence is CASSRTYDNSPLHF. Here is the DNA: TGTGCCAGCAGCCGAACATACGATAATTCACCCCTCCACTTT.